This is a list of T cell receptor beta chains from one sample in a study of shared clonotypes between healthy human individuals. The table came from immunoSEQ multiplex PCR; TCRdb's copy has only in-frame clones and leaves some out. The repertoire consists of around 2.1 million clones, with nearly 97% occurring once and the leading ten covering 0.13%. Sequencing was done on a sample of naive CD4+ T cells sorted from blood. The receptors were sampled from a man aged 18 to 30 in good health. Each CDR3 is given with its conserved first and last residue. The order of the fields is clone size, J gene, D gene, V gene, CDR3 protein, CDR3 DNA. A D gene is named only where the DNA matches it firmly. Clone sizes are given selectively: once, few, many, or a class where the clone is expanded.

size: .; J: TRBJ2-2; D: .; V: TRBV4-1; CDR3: CASSQWGTGAGELFF; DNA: TGCGCCAGCAGCCAATGGGGGACGGGAGCCGGGGAGCTGTTTTTT
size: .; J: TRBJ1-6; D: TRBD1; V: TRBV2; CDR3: CASRGRGQLPNSPLHF; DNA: TGTGCCAGCAGAGGACGGGGACAGCTTCCAAATTCACCCCTCCACTTT
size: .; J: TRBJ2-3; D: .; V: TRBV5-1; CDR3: CASSLTGDTQYF; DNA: TGCGCCAGCAGCTTGACGGGGGATACGCAGTATTTT
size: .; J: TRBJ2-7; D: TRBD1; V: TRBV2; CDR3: CASSNRGLEQYF; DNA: TGTGCCAGCAGTAACAGGGGGCTCGAGCAGTACTTC
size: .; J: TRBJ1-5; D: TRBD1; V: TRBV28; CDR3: CASNRQGTTSNQPQHF; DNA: TGTGCCAGCAATCGACAGGGGACTACGAGCAATCAGCCCCAGCATTTT
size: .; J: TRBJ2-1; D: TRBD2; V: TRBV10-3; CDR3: CAISGGTSGGAFYNEQFF; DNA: TGTGCCATCAGTGGCGGGACTAGCGGGGGGGCGTTTTACAATGAGCAGTTCTTC
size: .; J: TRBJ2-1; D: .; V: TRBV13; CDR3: CASSWPRTEQFF; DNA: TGTGCCAGCAGTTGGCCTAGGACAGAGCAGTTCTTC
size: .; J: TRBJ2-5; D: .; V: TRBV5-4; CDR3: CASSPRLQETQYF; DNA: TGTGCCAGCAGCCCCCGACTACAAGAGACCCAGTACTTC
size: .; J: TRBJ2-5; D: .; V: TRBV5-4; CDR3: CASSLAGGLLETQYF; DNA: TGTGCCAGCAGCTTGGCCGGGGGTTTACTGGAGACCCAGTACTTC
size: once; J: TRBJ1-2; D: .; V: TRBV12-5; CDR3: CASGSLGGGPPGYTF; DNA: TGTGCTAGTGGTTCCCTGGGGGGCGGACCCCCTGGCTACACCTTC
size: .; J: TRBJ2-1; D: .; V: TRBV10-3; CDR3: CAISAVSYNEQFF; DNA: TGTGCCATCAGTGCAGTCAGCTACAATGAGCAGTTCTTC
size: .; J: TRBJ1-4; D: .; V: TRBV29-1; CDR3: CSVLRATNEKLFF; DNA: TGCAGCGTTCTCAGGGCAACTAATGAAAAACTGTTTTTT
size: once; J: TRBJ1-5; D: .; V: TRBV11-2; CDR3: CASSLSSASQPQHF; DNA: TGTGCCAGCAGCCTAAGTAGCGCAAGTCAGCCCCAGCATTTT
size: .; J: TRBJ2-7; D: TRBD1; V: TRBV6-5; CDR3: CASTQGYEQYF; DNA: TGTGCCAGCACACAGGGGTACGAGCAGTACTTC
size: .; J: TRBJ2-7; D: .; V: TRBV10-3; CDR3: CAISPSTIPAYEQYF; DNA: TGTGCCATCAGTCCTTCTACCATCCCCGCCTACGAGCAGTACTTC
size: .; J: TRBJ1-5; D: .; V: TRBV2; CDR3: CASRKDSSNQPQHF; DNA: TGTGCCAGCAGAAAAGACAGCTCCAATCAGCCCCAGCATTTT
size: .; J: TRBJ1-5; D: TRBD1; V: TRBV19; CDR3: CASSRQGWAQHF; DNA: TGTGCCAGTAGTAGACAGGGGTGGGCCCAGCATTTT
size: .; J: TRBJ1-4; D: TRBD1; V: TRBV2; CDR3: CASSGNRGTNEKLFF; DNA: TGTGCCAGCAGCGGGAACAGGGGAACTAATGAAAAACTGTTTTTT
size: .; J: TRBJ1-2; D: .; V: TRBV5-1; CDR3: CASSDTYKGGYTF; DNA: TGCGCCAGCAGTGACACCTATAAGGGAGGCTACACCTTC
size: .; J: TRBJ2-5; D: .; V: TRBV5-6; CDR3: CASSLAWGTQYF; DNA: TGTGCCAGCAGCTTAGCCTGGGGGACCCAGTACTTC
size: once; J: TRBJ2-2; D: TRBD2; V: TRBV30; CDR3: CAWSVLAGPNTGELFF; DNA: TGTGCCTGGAGTGTTCTAGCGGGCCCGAACACCGGGGAGCTGTTTTTT
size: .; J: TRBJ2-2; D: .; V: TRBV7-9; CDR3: CASSLREENTGELFF; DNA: TGTGCCAGCAGCCTTAGAGAAGAGAACACCGGGGAGCTGTTTTTT
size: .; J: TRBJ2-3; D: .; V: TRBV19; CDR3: CASSMGFRGTDTQYF; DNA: TGTGCCAGTAGTATGGGGTTTCGCGGCACAGATACGCAGTATTTT
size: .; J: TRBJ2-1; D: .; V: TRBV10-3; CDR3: CAISESGNGQFF; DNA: TGTGCCATCAGTGAGTCGGGGAATGGGCAGTTCTTC
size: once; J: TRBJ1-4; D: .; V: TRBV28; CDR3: CASSSRDGSNEKLFF; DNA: TGTGCCAGCAGTTCAAGGGACGGCTCTAATGAAAAACTGTTTTTT
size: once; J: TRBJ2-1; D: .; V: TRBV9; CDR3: CASSAFLARPGEVNNEQFF; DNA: TGTGCCAGCAGCGCTTTCCTCGCCCGCCCAGGGGAGGTTAACAATGAGCAGTTCTTC
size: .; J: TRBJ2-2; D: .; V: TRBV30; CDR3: CAWRKGSNTGELFF; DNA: TGTGCCTGGAGGAAGGGTTCGAACACCGGGGAGCTGTTTTTT
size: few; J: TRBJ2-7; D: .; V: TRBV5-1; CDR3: CASSLGGTYEQYF; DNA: TGCGCCAGCAGCTTGGGGGGTACCTACGAGCAGTACTTC
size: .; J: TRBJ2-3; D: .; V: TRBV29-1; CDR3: CSAGPVVTDTQYF; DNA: TGCAGCGCGGGGCCCGTGGTCACAGATACGCAGTATTTT
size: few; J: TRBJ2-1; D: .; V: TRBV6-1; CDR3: CASSERGGVSSYNEQFF; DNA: TGTGCCAGCAGTGAACGGGGCGGGGTGAGCTCCTACAATGAGCAGTTCTTC
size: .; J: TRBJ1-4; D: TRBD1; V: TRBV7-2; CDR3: CASSRTGGGEKLFF; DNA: TGTGCCAGCAGCAGGACAGGGGGAGGGGAAAAACTGTTTTTT
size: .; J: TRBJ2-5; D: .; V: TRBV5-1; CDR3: CASSFRRGEGETQYF; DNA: TGCGCCAGCAGCTTTAGACGGGGAGAAGGGGAGACCCAGTACTTC
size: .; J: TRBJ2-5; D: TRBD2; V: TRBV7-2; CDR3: CASSLPLAEWSGTQYF; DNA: TGTGCCAGCAGTTTACCACTAGCGGAGTGGTCGGGGACCCAGTACTTC
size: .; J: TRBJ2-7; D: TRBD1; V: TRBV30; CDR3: CAWEFAGGEQYF; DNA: TGTGCCTGGGAGTTCGCAGGGGGCGAGCAGTACTTC
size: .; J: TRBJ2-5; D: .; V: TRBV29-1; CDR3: CSPWAKETQYF; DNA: TGCAGCCCCTGGGCGAAAGAGACCCAGTACTTC
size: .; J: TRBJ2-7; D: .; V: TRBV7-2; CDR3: CASSFSWWLDEQYF; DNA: TGTGCCAGCAGCTTCAGTTGGTGGCTAGACGAGCAGTACTTC
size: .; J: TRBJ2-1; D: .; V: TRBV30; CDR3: CAWSARGAYNEQFF; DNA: TGTGCCTGGAGTGCCCGGGGAGCCTACAATGAGCAGTTCTTC
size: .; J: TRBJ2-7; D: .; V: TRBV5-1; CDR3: CASRPSRDRSYEQYF; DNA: TGCGCCAGCAGACCGTCCAGGGACCGATCCTACGAGCAGTACTTC
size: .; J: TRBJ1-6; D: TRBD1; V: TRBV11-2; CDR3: CASSLGQGNSPLHF; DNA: TGTGCCAGCAGCTTAGGACAGGGAAATTCACCCCTCCACTTT
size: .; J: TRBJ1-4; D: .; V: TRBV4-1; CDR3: CASSAGTNEKLFF; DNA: TGCGCCAGCAGCGCAGGGACTAATGAAAAACTGTTTTTT